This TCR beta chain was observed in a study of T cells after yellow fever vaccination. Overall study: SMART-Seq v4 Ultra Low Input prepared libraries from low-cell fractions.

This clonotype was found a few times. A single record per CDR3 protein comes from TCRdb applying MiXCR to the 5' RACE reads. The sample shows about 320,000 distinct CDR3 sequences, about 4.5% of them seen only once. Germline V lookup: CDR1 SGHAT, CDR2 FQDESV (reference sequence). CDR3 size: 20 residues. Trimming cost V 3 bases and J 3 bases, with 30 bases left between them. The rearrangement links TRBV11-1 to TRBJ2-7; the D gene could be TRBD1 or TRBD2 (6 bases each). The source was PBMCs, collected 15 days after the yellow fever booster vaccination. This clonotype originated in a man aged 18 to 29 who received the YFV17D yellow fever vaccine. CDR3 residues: CASSFKGGRGQEIRFYEQYF. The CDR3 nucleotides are TGTGCCAGCAGCTTCAAGGGGGGCAGGGGTCAAGAAATTCGTTTCTACGAGCAGTACTTC.